This T cell receptor beta chain was captured by sequencing in a study of T cells in Graves' hyperthyroidism and ophthalmopathy. Whole-study results and caveats: It was a median about 6.5 months before onset that the model predicted ophthalmopathy.

Stable Graves' hyperthyroidism denoted no ophthalmopathy progression over 18 months. Investigators excluded patients with uncontrolled infection, other autoimmune disease, pregnancy or lactation. Isolation of PBMCs was performed on around 9.3 ml fresh peripheral blood. With respect to this clonotype: What it binds is unknown.

Amplified regions were TCR beta CDR3 sequences from RNA transcripts. An initial round of RT-PCR targeting the TCR CDR3 relied on the HTBI primer set. TCRdb itself ran the multiplex PCR reads through MiXCR, one entry per CDR3 protein. The sample has 650,000 to 750,000 distinct CDR3 sequences, about 15% seen once. Between the trimmed V and J ends, which lost 0 bases and 6 bases, there was a span of 10 bases. This CDR3 spans 13 amino acids. Per germline, CDR1 SGDLS and CDR2 YYNGEE. The specimen was blood. This clonotype originated in a woman aged 18-35 years with Graves' hyperthyroidism. The chain uses TRBV9 and TRBJ2-7; perhaps TRBD2 as D (6 bases). The CDR3 sequence: CASSVEAGGEQYF. CDR3 DNA sequence: TGTGCCAGCAGCGTAGAAGCCGGGGGCGAGCAGTACTTC.